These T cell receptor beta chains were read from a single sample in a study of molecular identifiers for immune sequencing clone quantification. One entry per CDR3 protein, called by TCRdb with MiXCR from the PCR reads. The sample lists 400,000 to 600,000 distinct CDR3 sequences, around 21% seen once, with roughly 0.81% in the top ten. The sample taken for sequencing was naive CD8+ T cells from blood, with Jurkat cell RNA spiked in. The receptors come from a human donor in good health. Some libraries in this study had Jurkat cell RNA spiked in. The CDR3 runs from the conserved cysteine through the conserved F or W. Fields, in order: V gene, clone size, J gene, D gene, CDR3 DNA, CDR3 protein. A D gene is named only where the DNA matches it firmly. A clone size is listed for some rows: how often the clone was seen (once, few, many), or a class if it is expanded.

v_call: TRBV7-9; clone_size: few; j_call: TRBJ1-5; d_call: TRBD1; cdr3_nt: TGTGCCAGCAGCTTAACGACAGGGCACACCAATCAGCCCCAGCATTTT; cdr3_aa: CASSLTTGHTNQPQHF
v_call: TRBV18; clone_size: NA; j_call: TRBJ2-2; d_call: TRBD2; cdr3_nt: TGTGCCAGCTCACCTTATACCGGGACTAGCGGGAGGACGAACACCGGGGAGCTGGTTTTT; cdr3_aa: CASSPYTGTSGRTNTGELVF
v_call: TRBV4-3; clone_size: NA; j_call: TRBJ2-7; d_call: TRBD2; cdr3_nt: TGCGCCAGCAGCCAAGAGGGAGTAGCGGGAGCCTCCTACGAGCAGTACTTC; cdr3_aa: CASSQEGVAGASYEQYF
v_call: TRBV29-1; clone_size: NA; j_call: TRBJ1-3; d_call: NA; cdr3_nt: TGCAGCGTTGAGAAACTGGACTCTGGAAACACCATATATTTT; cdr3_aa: CSVEKLDSGNTIYF
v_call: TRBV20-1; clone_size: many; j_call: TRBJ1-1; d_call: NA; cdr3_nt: TGCAGTGCTAGAGATCTCTGGACAGAAGACACTGAAGCTTTCTTT; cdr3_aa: CSARDLWTEDTEAFF
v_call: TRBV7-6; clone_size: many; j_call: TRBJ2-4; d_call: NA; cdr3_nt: TGTGCCAGCAGCCGGGGGGCTGGAAACATTCAGTACTTC; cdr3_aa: CASSRGAGNIQYF
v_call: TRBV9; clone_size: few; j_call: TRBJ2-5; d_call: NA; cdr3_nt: TGTGCCAGCAGCTCCCCCCTTAAAGAGACCCAGTACTTC; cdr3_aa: CASSSPLKETQYF
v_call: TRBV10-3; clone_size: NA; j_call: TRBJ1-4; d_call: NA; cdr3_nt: TGTGCCATCAGTGAGTCGGAAAGGAATGAAAAACTGTTTTTT; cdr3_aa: CAISESERNEKLFF
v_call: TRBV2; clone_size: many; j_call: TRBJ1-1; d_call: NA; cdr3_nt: TGTGCCAGCCGGGACGGCGGCTTCACTGAAGCTTTCTTT; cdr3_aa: CASRDGGFTEAFF
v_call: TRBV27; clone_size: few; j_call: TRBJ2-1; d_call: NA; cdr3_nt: TGTGCCAGCACCTCAAACGGACTGGGCGTCACGGATGAGCAGTTCTTC; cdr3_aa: CASTSNGLGVTDEQFF
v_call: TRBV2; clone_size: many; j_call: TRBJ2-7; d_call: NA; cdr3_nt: TGTGCCAGCGTCGAAGGGACCCTTATCTACGAGCAGTACTTC; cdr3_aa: CASVEGTLIYEQYF
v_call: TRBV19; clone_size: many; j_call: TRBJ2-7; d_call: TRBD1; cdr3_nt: TGTGCCAGTAGTATTGGGGGACAGGGTGTATACGAGCAGTACTTC; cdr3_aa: CASSIGGQGVYEQYF
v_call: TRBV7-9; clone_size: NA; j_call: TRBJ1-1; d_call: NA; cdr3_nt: TGTGCCAGCAGCCTCGGGATCTCGGGCACTGAAGCTTTCTTT; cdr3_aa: CASSLGISGTEAFF
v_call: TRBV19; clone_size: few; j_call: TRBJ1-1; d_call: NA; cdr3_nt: TGTGCCAGCCCTGGGCCCGACGGCAATGAAGCTTTCTTT; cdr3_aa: CASPGPDGNEAFF
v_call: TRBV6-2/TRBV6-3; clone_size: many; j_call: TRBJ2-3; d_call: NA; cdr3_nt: TGTGCCAGCAGCTCTCTCTTGGGGGAAAACACAGATACGCAGTATTTT; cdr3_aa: CASSSLLGENTDTQYF